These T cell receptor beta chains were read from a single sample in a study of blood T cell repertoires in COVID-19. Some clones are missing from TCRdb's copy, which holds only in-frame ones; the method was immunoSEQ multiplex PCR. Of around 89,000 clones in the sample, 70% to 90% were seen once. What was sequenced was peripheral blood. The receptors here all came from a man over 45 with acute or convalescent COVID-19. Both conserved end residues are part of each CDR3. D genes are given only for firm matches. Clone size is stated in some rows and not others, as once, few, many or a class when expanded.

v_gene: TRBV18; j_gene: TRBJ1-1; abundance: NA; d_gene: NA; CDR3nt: TGTGCCAGCTCTCAGGGTCCTTCTAGGGACACTGAAGCTTTCTTT; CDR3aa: CASSQGPSRDTEAFF
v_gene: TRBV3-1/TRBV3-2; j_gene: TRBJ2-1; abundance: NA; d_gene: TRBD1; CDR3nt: TGTGCCAGCAGCCATCCGACAGGGGGGGCCTACAATGAGCAGTTCTTC; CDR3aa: CASSHPTGGAYNEQFF
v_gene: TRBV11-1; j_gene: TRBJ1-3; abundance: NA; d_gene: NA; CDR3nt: TGTGCCAGCAACGGGGGAAACACCATATATTTT; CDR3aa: CASNGGNTIYF
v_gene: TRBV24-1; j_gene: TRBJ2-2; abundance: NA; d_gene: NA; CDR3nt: TGTGCCACCAGTGATTCATCCGGGGGTCGCGGGGAGCTGTTTTTT; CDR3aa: CATSDSSGGRGELFF
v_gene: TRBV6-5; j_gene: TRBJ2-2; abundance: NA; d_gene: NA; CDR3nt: TGCAGCACAGGGTACACCGGGGAGCTGTTTTTT; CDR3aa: CSTGYTGELFF
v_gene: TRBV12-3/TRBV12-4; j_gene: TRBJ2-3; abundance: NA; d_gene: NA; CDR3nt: TGTGCCAGCGACGACAGGTTAACAGATACGCAGTATTTT; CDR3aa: CASDDRLTDTQYF
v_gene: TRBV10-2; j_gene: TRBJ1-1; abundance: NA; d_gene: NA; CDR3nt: TGCGCCAGCAGAGTGGGCGGGCCCGGGCTTCGTACTGAAGCTTTCTTT; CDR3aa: CASRVGGPGLRTEAFF
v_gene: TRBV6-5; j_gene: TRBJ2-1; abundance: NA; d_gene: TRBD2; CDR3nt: TGTGCCAGCACTGCGGGGGGGACCTACAATGAGCAGTTCTTC; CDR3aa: CASTAGGTYNEQFF
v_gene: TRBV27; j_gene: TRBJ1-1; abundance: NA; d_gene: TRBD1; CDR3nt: TGTGCCAGCACCCCTACCCCGGACAGGCTGAACACTGAAGCTTTCTTT; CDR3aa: CASTPTPDRLNTEAFF
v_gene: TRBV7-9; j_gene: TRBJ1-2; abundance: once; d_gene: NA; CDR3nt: TGTTGTTTAAGGAGCGAAGCTAACTATGGCTACACCTTC; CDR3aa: CCLRSEANYGYTF
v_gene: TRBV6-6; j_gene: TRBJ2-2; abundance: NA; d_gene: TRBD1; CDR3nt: TGTGCCAGCAGTTACTGGGACAGGGCTATCACCGGGGAGCTGTTTTTT; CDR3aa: CASSYWDRAITGELFF
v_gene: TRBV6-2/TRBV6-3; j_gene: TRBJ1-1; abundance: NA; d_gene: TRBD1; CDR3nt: TGTGCCAGCAGTTACTTACCGGACAGGCTATCCGAAGCTTTCTTT; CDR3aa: CASSYLPDRLSEAFF
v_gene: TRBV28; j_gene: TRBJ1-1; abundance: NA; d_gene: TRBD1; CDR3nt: TGTGCCAGCAGTAACAGGGGGCAGGGTGAAGCTTTCTTT; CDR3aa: CASSNRGQGEAFF
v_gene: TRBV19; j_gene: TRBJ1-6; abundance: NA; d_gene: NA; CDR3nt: TGTGCCAGTAGTATTGGGGTCGGGGGTTCACCCCTCCACTTT; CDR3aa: CASSIGVGGSPLHF
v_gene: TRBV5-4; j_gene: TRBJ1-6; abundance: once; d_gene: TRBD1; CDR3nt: TGTGCCAGCAGCACCCTACTGGGACAGGTCAATTCACCCCTCCACTTT; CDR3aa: CASSTLLGQVNSPLHF
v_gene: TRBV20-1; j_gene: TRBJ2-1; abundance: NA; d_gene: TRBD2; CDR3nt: TGCAGTGCTAGTAGCGGACTAGCGGACAATGAGCAGTTCTTC; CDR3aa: CSASSGLADNEQFF
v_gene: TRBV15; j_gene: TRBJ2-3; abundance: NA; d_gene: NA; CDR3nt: TGTGCCACCAGCGGGAGTACAGGGTACGGAGATACGCAGTATTTT; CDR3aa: CATSGSTGYGDTQYF
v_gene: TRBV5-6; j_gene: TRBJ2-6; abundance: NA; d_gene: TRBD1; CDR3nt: TGTGCCAGCAGCTTGGGGACAGGGATCTCTGGGGCCAACGTCCTGACTTTC; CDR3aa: CASSLGTGISGANVLTF
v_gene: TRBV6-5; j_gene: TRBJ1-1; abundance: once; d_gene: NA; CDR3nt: TGTGCCAGCACGGGACTCCAAGGATACACTGAAGCTTTCTTT; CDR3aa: CASTGLQGYTEAFF
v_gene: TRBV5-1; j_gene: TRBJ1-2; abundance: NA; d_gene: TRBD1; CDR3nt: TGCGCCAGCAGCGCGGGGACAGGGAACTATGGCTACACCTTC; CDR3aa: CASSAGTGNYGYTF
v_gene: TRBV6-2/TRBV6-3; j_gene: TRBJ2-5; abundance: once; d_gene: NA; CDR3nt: TGTGCCAGCAGTGGCCTAGCAAACCAAGAGACCCAGTACTTC; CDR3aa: CASSGLANQETQYF
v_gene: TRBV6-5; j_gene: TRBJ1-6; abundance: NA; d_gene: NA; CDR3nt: TGTGCCAGCCAGGCCCTTAATTCACCCCTCCACTTT; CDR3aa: CASQALNSPLHF
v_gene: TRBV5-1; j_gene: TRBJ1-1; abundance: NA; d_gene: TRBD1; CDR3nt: TGCGCCAGCACAACAGGGGAAGGGATCACTGAAGCTTTCTTT; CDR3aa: CASTTGEGITEAFF
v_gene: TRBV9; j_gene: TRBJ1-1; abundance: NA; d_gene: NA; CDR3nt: TGTGCCAGCAGCGTAAAAACCTCGGGGGGGGCTTTCTTT; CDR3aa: CASSVKTSGGAFF
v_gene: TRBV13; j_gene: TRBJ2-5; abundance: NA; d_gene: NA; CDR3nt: TGTGCCAGCAGCTTTCGAGGGACTCGAGGGGAGACCCAGTACTTC; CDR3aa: CASSFRGTRGETQYF
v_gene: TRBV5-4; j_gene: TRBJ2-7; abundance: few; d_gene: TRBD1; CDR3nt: TGTGCCAGCAGCTTGGGTCAGGGGGCAAGCGAGCAGTACTTC; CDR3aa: CASSLGQGASEQYF
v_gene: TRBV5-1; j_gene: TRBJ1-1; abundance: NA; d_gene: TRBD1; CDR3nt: TGCGCCAGCAGCTTGGGGCAGGGGGGCATGAACACTGAAGCTTTCTTT; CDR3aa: CASSLGQGGMNTEAFF
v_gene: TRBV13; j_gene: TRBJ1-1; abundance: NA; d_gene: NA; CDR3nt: TGTGCCAGCAGCCCCCCGGGGGAAAGGGCAGCTTTCTTT; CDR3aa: CASSPPGERAAFF
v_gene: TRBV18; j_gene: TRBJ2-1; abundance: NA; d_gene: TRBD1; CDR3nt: TGTGCCAGCTCACCCTCAGGGGGCGTCTACAATGAGCAGTTCTTC; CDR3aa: CASSPSGGVYNEQFF